These T cell receptor beta chains were read from a single sample in a study of T cell responses to AZD1222 COVID-19 vaccine. Some clones are missing from TCRdb's copy, which holds only in-frame ones; the method was immunoSEQ multiplex PCR. The table lists 60,000 to 90,000 clones, more than 75% of them singletons. Sequenced material: peripheral blood, taken 28 days after the second AZD1222 dose. The receptors here all came from an adult who received the AZD1222 COVID-19 vaccine. Both conserved end residues are part of each CDR3. Each record gives: clone size, D gene, V gene, J gene, CDR3 protein, CDR3 DNA. The D gene is left open where the match is weak. A clone size is listed for some rows: how often the clone was seen (once, few, many), or a class if it is expanded.

NA	TRBD1	TRBV6-5	TRBJ1-5	CASRDGQGPQHF	TGTGCCAGCAGGGACGGACAGGGGCCCCAGCATTTT
NA	NA	TRBV12-3/TRBV12-4	TRBJ1-3	CASRGTAGNTIYF	TGTGCCAGCAGAGGGACCGCCGGAAACACCATATATTTT
NA	NA	TRBV19	TRBJ1-1	CASWRHPNTEAFF	TGTGCCAGTTGGAGACACCCGAACACTGAAGCTTTCTTT
few	TRBD2	TRBV7-8	TRBJ2-5	CASRTSGSQETQYF	TGTGCCAGCAGAACTAGCGGGAGCCAAGAGACCCAGTACTTC
NA	NA	TRBV7-9	TRBJ1-3	CASSLSVSGDTIYF	TGTGCCAGCAGCTTATCTGTGTCGGGGGACACCATATATTTT
NA	TRBD1	TRBV7-3	TRBJ2-1	CASSVDRDNEQFF	TGTGCCAGCAGCGTCGACAGGGACAATGAGCAGTTCTTC
NA	NA	TRBV11-2	TRBJ1-6	CASSSYFESPLHF	TGTGCCAGCAGCTCATATTTCGAATCACCCCTCCACTTT
NA	NA	TRBV11-2	TRBJ2-7	CASSPGAAGQSYEQYF	TGTGCCAGCAGCCCAGGGGCGGCAGGGCAATCCTACGAGCAGTACTTC
NA	NA	TRBV6-5	TRBJ2-7	CASVMTELSYEQYF	TGTGCCAGCGTAATGACAGAGTTGTCCTACGAGCAGTACTTC
NA	NA	TRBV7-9	TRBJ1-1	CASSLTENTEAFF	TGTGCCAGCAGCCTCACAGAGAACACTGAAGCTTTCTTT
NA	NA	TRBV29-1	TRBJ1-4	CSVYPVDGATNEKLFF	TGCAGCGTTTATCCCGTCGACGGTGCAACTAATGAAAAACTGTTTTTT
NA	NA	TRBV5-1	TRBJ1-2	CASSLTGTYYGYTF	TGCGCCAGCAGCCTTACCGGGACGTACTATGGCTACACCTTC
NA	NA	TRBV7-2	TRBJ1-1	CASSLSLGSTEAFF	TGTGCCAGCAGCTTATCCTTGGGTAGCACTGAAGCTTTCTTT
once	NA	TRBV15	TRBJ2-7	CATSRDPGEAYEQYF	TGTGCCACCAGCAGAGATCCAGGGGAAGCCTACGAGCAGTACTTC
few	TRBD1	TRBV5-1	TRBJ1-1	CASSSQGWDTEAFF	TGCGCCAGCAGCTCACAGGGGTGGGACACTGAAGCTTTCTTT
NA	NA	TRBV6-2/TRBV6-3	TRBJ2-7	CASSFSYEQYF	TGTGCCAGCAGTTTTTCCTACGAGCAGTACTTC
NA	NA	TRBV27	TRBJ1-1	CASRSWTARGAEAFF	TGTGCCAGCCGATCCTGGACCGCCCGAGGGGCTGAAGCTTTCTTT
NA	NA	TRBV29-1	TRBJ1-1	CSVEDPNTEAFF	TGCAGCGTTGAAGATCCGAACACTGAAGCTTTCTTT